Listed below are T cell receptor beta chains from one sample, sequenced in a study of T cell changes during pregnancy in multiple sclerosis. Data came from immunoSEQ multiplex PCR; TCRdb stores just in-frame clones and leaves some out. The sample shows some 80,000 clones, 80% to 95% of them seen only once. Here the sequenced sample was peripheral blood, taken in the first trimester of pregnancy. These TCRs come from a female donor with multiple sclerosis, enrolled in a pregnancy study. Both conserved end residues are part of each CDR3.

TRBJ1-2	TRBV7-2	CASSDRGLGYTF
TRBJ2-3	TRBV29-1	CSASGNTDTQYF
TRBJ1-6	TRBV18	CASSPRGGTYNSPLHF
TRBJ2-1	TRBV5-5	CASSFRLILAGDNEQFF
TRBJ1-5	TRBV4-3	CASSQVLDISNQPQHF
TRBJ2-7	TRBV29-1	CSARRGGPGEQYF
TRBJ1-5	TRBV6-5	CARTRTQGNQPQHF
TRBJ2-1	TRBV28	CATNLLSGVSYEQFF
TRBJ1-2	TRBV6-1	CASSGTLSYGYTF
TRBJ2-1	TRBV11-1	CASRPGGVGVWNEQFF
TRBJ2-2	TRBV10-3	CAIKGAGTGELFF
TRBJ1-5	TRBV15	CATSRDINQPQHF
TRBJ1-2	TRBV4-3	CASSQDRPGGGYGYTF
TRBJ2-7	TRBV5-1	CASSLSLAGPGSGSYEQYF
TRBJ2-3	TRBV4-1	CASSQIERADTQYF
TRBJ1-1	TRBV19	CASTDRGSYYTEAFF
TRBJ1-2	TRBV2	CANTSAWRSPYGYTF
TRBJ2-2	TRBV18	CASSRMGELFF
TRBJ2-7	TRBV5-1	CASSPGGATYEQYF
TRBJ2-1	TRBV5-1	CASSLDNSGALYNEQFF
TRBJ2-7	TRBV4-1	CASSRPGVGAEQYF
TRBJ1-6	TRBV4-3	CASSQDSSYNSPLHF
TRBJ1-5	TRBV7-2	CASRLKGGDQPQHF
TRBJ1-1	TRBV16	CASSHYWDLNTEAFF
TRBJ2-1	TRBV6-1	CASGRDRGWNEQFF
TRBJ2-3	TRBV5-6	CASSLNSGADTQYF
TRBJ2-2	TRBV6-1	CASRAITNTGELFF